This TCR beta chain came from a study of HIV-infected patients and healthy controls. TCRdb re-analysed the 5' RACE reads in MiXCR, keeping a single row per CDR3 protein. The repertoire holds tens of thousands of distinct CDR3 sequences, with 15% to 20% as singletons. The J segment lost 2 bases and the V segment lost 3 bases, leaving 3 bases of the junction unmatched. The CDR3 consists of 14 residues. CDR1 and CDR2 (germline): PRHDT, FYEKMQ (reference sequence). This sequence originates from a human donor in good health. The sequenced sample was CD4+ T cells from blood. The gene calls are TRBV13 and TRBJ2-7; 8 bases match TRBD2. This CDR3 reads CASSFTSGPYEQYF. CDR3 nucleotides: TGTGCCAGCAGCTTTACTAGCGGCCCCTACGAGCAGTACTTC.